A selection of T cell receptor beta chains follows, all from one sample in a study of spatial heterogeneity in lung cancer. TCRdb re-derived calls from the 5' RACE reads in MiXCR, one entry per CDR3 protein. The sample lists some 22,000 distinct CDR3 sequences, approximately 6.2% occurring once. The starting material was PBMCs, obtained at surgery. The receptors shown here come from a male donor with early-stage non-small cell lung cancer. Each CDR3 is given with its conserved first and last residue. D genes are given only for firm matches. A clone size is listed for some rows: how often the clone was seen (once, few, many), or a class if it is expanded.

v_gene: TRBV29-1; j_gene: TRBJ2-3; abundance: many; d_gene: .; CDR3aa: CSSRGTDTQYF; CDR3nt: TGCAGCTCCCGGGGAACAGATACGCAGTATTTT
v_gene: TRBV28; j_gene: TRBJ2-7; abundance: many; d_gene: .; CDR3aa: CASSLILNEQYF; CDR3nt: TGTGCCAGCAGTCTAATCTTGAACGAGCAGTACTTC
v_gene: TRBV6-2/TRBV6-3; j_gene: TRBJ2-1; abundance: few; d_gene: .; CDR3aa: CASSSPNEQFF; CDR3nt: TGTGCCAGCAGTAGTCCCAATGAGCAGTTCTTC
v_gene: TRBV7-9; j_gene: TRBJ2-5; abundance: many; d_gene: .; CDR3aa: CASTPSAGARAETQYF; CDR3nt: TGTGCCAGCACCCCTTCGGCGGGGGCTCGGGCGGAGACCCAGTACTTC
v_gene: TRBV7-8; j_gene: TRBJ2-5; abundance: few; d_gene: TRBD2; CDR3aa: CASTLAGSQETQYF; CDR3nt: TGTGCCAGCACCCTAGCGGGTTCTCAAGAGACCCAGTACTTC
v_gene: TRBV20-1; j_gene: TRBJ1-5; abundance: many; d_gene: .; CDR3aa: CSAITGIQPQHF; CDR3nt: TGCAGTGCCATCACAGGGATTCAGCCCCAGCATTTT
v_gene: TRBV28; j_gene: TRBJ2-5; abundance: .; d_gene: TRBD2; CDR3aa: CASSLGGSGGVTQYF; CDR3nt: TGTGCCAGCAGTCTCGGGGGTAGCGGGGGCGTGACCCAGTACTTC
v_gene: TRBV28; j_gene: TRBJ1-2; abundance: .; d_gene: TRBD1; CDR3aa: CASSPNRGVDGYTF; CDR3nt: TGTGCCAGCAGCCCAAACAGGGGAGTGGACGGCTACACCTTC
v_gene: TRBV10-3; j_gene: TRBJ1-2; abundance: .; d_gene: .; CDR3aa: CAISESMTGEDGYTF; CDR3nt: TGTGCCATCAGTGAGTCTATGACAGGAGAGGATGGCTACACCTTC
v_gene: TRBV6-1; j_gene: TRBJ2-7; abundance: few; d_gene: TRBD1; CDR3aa: CASGTGSSYEQYF; CDR3nt: TGTGCCAGCGGGACAGGGAGCTCCTACGAGCAGTACTTC
v_gene: TRBV5-1; j_gene: TRBJ2-2; abundance: many; d_gene: TRBD2; CDR3aa: CASSLALAADGELFF; CDR3nt: TGCGCCAGCAGCTTGGCCCTAGCGGCTGATGGGGAGCTGTTTTTT
v_gene: TRBV19; j_gene: TRBJ2-2; abundance: many; d_gene: TRBD1; CDR3aa: CASKQRGGQGAGELFF; CDR3nt: TGTGCCAGTAAACAACGGGGTGGACAGGGGGCCGGGGAGCTGTTTTTT
v_gene: TRBV5-8; j_gene: TRBJ2-7; abundance: many; d_gene: TRBD2; CDR3aa: CASSLGGLASEQYF; CDR3nt: TGTGCCAGCAGCTTGGGGGGACTAGCGTCCGAGCAGTACTTC
v_gene: TRBV20-1; j_gene: TRBJ2-4; abundance: many; d_gene: .; CDR3aa: CSALSGSAKNIQYF; CDR3nt: TGCAGTGCTTTATCGGGTTCGGCCAAAAACATTCAGTACTTC
v_gene: TRBV28; j_gene: TRBJ1-4; abundance: many; d_gene: TRBD1; CDR3aa: CASRGGNRGTEKLFF; CDR3nt: TGTGCCAGCAGAGGGGGGAACAGGGGCACAGAAAAACTGTTTTTT
v_gene: TRBV10-3; j_gene: TRBJ2-5; abundance: few; d_gene: TRBD2; CDR3aa: CAISEGLAGGPQETQYF; CDR3nt: TGTGCCATCAGTGAAGGGCTAGCGGGGGGGCCCCAAGAGACCCAGTACTTC
v_gene: TRBV27; j_gene: TRBJ2-5; abundance: many; d_gene: TRBD1; CDR3aa: CASRNRGETQYF; CDR3nt: TGTGCCAGCAGAAACAGGGGGGAGACCCAGTACTTC
v_gene: TRBV7-9; j_gene: TRBJ2-5; abundance: few; d_gene: .; CDR3aa: CASSPPDGGETQYF; CDR3nt: TGTGCCAGCAGCCCCCCCGACGGAGGGGAGACCCAGTACTTC
v_gene: TRBV2; j_gene: TRBJ2-1; abundance: many; d_gene: .; CDR3aa: CARTPTGYNEQFF; CDR3nt: TGTGCCAGAACCCCGACGGGATACAATGAGCAGTTCTTC
v_gene: TRBV12-3/TRBV12-4; j_gene: TRBJ1-3; abundance: .; d_gene: .; CDR3aa: CAISPGSSGNTIYF; CDR3nt: TGTGCCATCAGTCCGGGGAGCTCTGGAAACACCATATATTTT
v_gene: TRBV20-1; j_gene: TRBJ2-3; abundance: .; d_gene: TRBD2; CDR3aa: CSASRREGTDTQYF; CDR3nt: TGCAGTGCTAGCAGGCGGGAGGGCACAGATACGCAGTATTTT
v_gene: TRBV7-3; j_gene: TRBJ2-1; abundance: many; d_gene: .; CDR3aa: CASSLGPPGLAHNEQFF; CDR3nt: TGTGCCAGCAGCTTAGGCCCGCCGGGACTCGCTCACAATGAGCAGTTCTTC
v_gene: TRBV19; j_gene: TRBJ1-6; abundance: many; d_gene: TRBD1; CDR3aa: CASTLQGTGSRLNSPLHF; CDR3nt: TGTGCCAGTACCCTACAGGGGACAGGGTCTCGCTTGAATTCACCCCTCCACTTT
v_gene: TRBV20-1; j_gene: TRBJ2-1; abundance: many; d_gene: TRBD2; CDR3aa: CSARLGLVGEQFF; CDR3nt: TGCAGTGCTAGGCTAGGACTAGTTGGTGAGCAGTTCTTC
v_gene: TRBV6-2/TRBV6-3; j_gene: TRBJ1-2; abundance: many; d_gene: .; CDR3aa: CASSSSWGRIYGYTF; CDR3nt: TGTGCCAGCAGTTCCTCCTGGGGGCGCATCTATGGCTACACCTTC
v_gene: TRBV15; j_gene: TRBJ2-3; abundance: .; d_gene: .; CDR3aa: CATSRPQDFLSTDTQYF; CDR3nt: TGTGCCACCAGCCGTCCCCAGGACTTCCTTAGCACAGATACGCAGTATTTT
v_gene: TRBV5-3; j_gene: TRBJ2-1; abundance: .; d_gene: TRBD1; CDR3aa: CARSKGTANNEQFF; CDR3nt: TGTGCCAGAAGCAAGGGGACAGCTAACAATGAGCAGTTCTTC
v_gene: TRBV6-5; j_gene: TRBJ2-7; abundance: many; d_gene: TRBD2; CDR3aa: CASRASGTYEQYF; CDR3nt: TGTGCCAGCAGGGCTAGCGGGACCTACGAGCAGTACTTC
v_gene: TRBV14; j_gene: TRBJ1-2; abundance: many; d_gene: .; CDR3aa: CASSQAGTSGYTF; CDR3nt: TGTGCCAGCAGCCAAGCGGGGACTTCTGGCTACACCTTC